This is a list of T cell receptor beta chains from one sample in a study of cytomegalovirus exposure and HLA in healthy donors. Some clones are missing from TCRdb's copy, which holds only in-frame ones; the method was immunoSEQ multiplex PCR. The data hold approximately 200,000 clones, with 80% to 95% observed a single time. Material for sequencing was PBMCs. These receptors were collected from a woman between 18 and 29 years old in good health and CMV-seronegative. Both conserved end residues are trimmed from each CDR3. Where a row states a size, it is once, few, many or the class of an expanded clone; other rows omit it.

SAVRDRETEQY | NA | 11 | TRBV29-1
SVERQGLYGYT | NA | 11 | TRBV29-1
ASSHAGTGSYNEQF | NA | 14 | TRBV14
ASSFKQTRGWPEAF | NA | 14 | TRBV28
ACSGRARYEQY | NA | 11 | TRBV30
ASSPGTGSVGELF | NA | 13 | TRBV11-2
ASSPATGLDTEAF | NA | 13 | TRBV6-4
SVPAPVLAGATTDTQY | few | 16 | TRBV29-1
ASTETGPGGYT | NA | 11 | TRBV19
ASSIGTSGIYEQY | NA | 13 | TRBV9
ASSLAHGSASNQPQH | NA | 15 | TRBV7-2
ASSPTTAGVLF | NA | 11 | TRBV5-1
ASSYLRKDYGYT | NA | 12 | TRBV6-6
ASSVAGGNTEAF | NA | 12 | TRBV9
ASSLAGQGAVEQY | NA | 13 | TRBV7-9
SVEERDREVTDTQY | NA | 14 | TRBV29-1
ASSDGGFLAYEQY | NA | 13 | TRBV2
ASSPDSSYEQY | NA | 11 | TRBV18
ASSRDNSWRNTIY | NA | 13 | TRBV27
ASSLQGGSTEAF | NA | 12 | TRBV6-6
ASRTNRDRGQPQH | NA | 13 | TRBV27
ASSVRVDTGELF | NA | 12 | TRBV25-1
ASSPSKRALYNEQF | NA | 14 | TRBV7-8
ASGGSGQPQETQY | NA | 13 | TRBV2
ASRDAGGQY | NA | 9 | TRBV6-5
ASSFSGLAGGTYNEQF | NA | 16 | TRBV11-3
SVGETGASNQPQH | NA | 13 | TRBV29-1
ASNFQGARAEAF | NA | 12 | TRBV19
ASSIGKSGPYTDTQY | few | 15 | TRBV19
ASSAGNTEAF | NA | 10 | TRBV6-4
ASSFAVRVWKMLQPQH | NA | 16 | TRBV12-1
ASSSRNLDNEQF | NA | 12 | TRBV6-5
ASSPDGGGNTIY | NA | 12 | TRBV7-9
SGVLGRTYNEQF | NA | 12 | TRBV29-1
ASSPGGHTDTQY | NA | 12 | TRBV6-1
ASSEVLIYNEQF | NA | 12 | TRBV10-2
ASSVVLPSPYGYT | NA | 13 | TRBV9
ASSFYGTPTRRDNEQF | once | 16 | TRBV7-9
ASSSGLAGYQETQY | NA | 14 | TRBV5-1
ASSKVRDRGDNNQPQH | NA | 16 | TRBV21-1
ASSPHGSGTYNEQF | NA | 14 | TRBV7-3
ASSRTAGNSYNEQF | NA | 14 | TRBV4-2
ASSPSNYEQY | NA | 10 | TRBV18
ASSPRDRLFQETQY | NA | 14 | TRBV9
ASSLGGTVLNYGYT | NA | 14 | TRBV28
ASSLKWDTTEAF | NA | 12 | TRBV5-1
ASSPDRGHPQH | NA | 11 | TRBV7-9
ASSLLQGSTGELF | NA | 13 | TRBV28
ASSPSEGAF | few | 9 | TRBV18
ASSSSTGVGYEQY | NA | 13 | TRBV5-5
ASRWTGRLPEAF | few | 12 | TRBV19
SAKGVRGAETQY | NA | 12 | TRBV29-1
AWRDRDNEQF | NA | 10 | TRBV30